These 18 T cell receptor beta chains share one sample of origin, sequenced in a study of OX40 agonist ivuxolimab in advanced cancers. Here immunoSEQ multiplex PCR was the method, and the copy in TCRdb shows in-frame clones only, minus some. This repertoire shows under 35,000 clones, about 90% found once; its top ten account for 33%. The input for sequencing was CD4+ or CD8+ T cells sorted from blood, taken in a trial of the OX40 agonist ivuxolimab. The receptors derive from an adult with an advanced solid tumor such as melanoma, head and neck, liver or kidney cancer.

CDR3 residues: CASSPSTGHGPQHF. The DNA of the CDR3 is TGTGCCAGCAGCCCAAGTACAGGCCACGGGCCCCAGCATTTT. The rearrangement links TRBV7-6 to TRBJ1-5, with a weak D call TRBD1 (5 bases). CDR3 length: 14 amino acids. Germline V CDR1 and CDR2: SGHVS, FNYEAQ. Trimming removed 5 bases from V and 9 bases from J, with 17 bases in between.

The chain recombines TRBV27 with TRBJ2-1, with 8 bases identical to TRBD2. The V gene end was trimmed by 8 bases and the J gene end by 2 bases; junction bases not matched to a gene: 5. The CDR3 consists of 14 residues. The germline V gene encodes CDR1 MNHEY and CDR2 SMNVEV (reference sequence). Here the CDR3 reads CASLSGSAYNEQFF. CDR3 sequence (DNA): TGTGCCAGCCTGAGCGGGAGCGCCTACAATGAGCAGTTCTTC.

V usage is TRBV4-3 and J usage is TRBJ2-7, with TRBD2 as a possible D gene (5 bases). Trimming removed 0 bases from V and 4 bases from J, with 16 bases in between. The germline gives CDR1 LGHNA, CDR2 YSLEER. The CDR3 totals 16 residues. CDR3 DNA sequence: TGCGCCAGCAGCCAAGACCGGGGAAGGGCCAGTTACGAGCAGTACTTC. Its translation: CASSQDRGRASYEQYF.

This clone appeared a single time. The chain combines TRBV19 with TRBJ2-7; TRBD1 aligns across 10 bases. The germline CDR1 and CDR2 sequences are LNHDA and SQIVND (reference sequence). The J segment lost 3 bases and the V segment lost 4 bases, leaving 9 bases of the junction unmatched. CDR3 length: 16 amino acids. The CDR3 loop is CASSTPGTGAYYEQYF. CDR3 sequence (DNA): TGTGCCAGTAGTACCCCCGGGACAGGGGCCTACTACGAGCAGTACTTC.

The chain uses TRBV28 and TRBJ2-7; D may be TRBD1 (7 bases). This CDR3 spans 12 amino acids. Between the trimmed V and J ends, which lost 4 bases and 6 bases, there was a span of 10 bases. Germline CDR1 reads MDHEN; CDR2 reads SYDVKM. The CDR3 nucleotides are TGTGCCAGCAGTTACAGGGGAGGCGAGCAGTACTTC. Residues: CASSYRGGEQYF.

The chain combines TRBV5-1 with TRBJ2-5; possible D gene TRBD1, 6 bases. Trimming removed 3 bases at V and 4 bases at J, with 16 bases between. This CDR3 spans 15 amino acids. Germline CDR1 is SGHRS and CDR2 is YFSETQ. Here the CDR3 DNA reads TGCGCCAGCAGCTCCAATGACAGGCTCCGAGAGACCCAGTACTTC. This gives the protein CASSSNDRLRETQYF.

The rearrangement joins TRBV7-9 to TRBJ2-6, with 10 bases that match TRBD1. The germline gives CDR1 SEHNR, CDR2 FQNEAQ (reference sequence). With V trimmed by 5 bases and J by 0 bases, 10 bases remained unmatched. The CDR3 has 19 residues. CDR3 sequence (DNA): TGTGCCAGCAGCCCCTCTACGACAGGGGGCACCTCTGGGGCCAACGTCCTGACTTTC. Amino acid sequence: CASSPSTTGGTSGANVLTF.

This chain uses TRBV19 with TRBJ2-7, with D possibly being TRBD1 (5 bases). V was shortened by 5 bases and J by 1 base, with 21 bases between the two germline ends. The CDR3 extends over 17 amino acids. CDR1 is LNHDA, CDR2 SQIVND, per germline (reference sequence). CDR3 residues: CASSASHRARVSYEQYF. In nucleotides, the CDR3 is TGTGCCAGTAGTGCCTCCCACCGGGCCAGGGTGTCCTACGAGCAGTACTTC.

Here the CDR3 DNA reads TGTGCCAGCAGCGTAGACGGAGAACCCTACAATGAGCAGTTCTTC. It specifies CASSVDGEPYNEQFF. The V call is TRBV9, the J call TRBJ2-1; D remains ambiguous. With 0 bases removed from V and 2 bases from J, the gap between germline ends came to 9 bases. The CDR3 has 15 residues. From germline, CDR1 is SGDLS and CDR2 YYNGEE.

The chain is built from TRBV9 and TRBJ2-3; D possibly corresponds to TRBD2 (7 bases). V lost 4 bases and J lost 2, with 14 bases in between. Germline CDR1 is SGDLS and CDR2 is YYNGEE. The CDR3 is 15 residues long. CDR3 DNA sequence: TGTGCCAGCAGCCCAAGGGGGGGGAACACAGATACGCAGTATTTT. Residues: CASSPRGGNTDTQYF. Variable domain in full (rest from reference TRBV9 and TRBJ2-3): DSGVTQTPKHLITATGQRVTLRCSPRSGDLSVYWYQQSLDQGLQFLIQYYNGEERAKGNILERFSAQQFPDLHSELNLSSLELGDSALYFCASSPRGGNTDTQYFGPGTRLTVL.

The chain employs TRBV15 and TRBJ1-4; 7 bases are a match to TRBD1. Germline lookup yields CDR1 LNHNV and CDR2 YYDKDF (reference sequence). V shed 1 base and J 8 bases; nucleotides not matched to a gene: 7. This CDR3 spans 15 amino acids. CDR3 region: CATSRVRDRGEKLFF. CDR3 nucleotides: TGTGCCACCAGCAGAGTTAGGGACAGAGGGGAAAAACTGTTTTTT.

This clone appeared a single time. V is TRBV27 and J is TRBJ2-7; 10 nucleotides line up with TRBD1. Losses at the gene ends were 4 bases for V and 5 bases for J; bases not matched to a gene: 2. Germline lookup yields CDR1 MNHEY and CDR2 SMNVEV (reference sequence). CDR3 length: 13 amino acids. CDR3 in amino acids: CASSSGQGDEQYF. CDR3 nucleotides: TGTGCCAGCAGTTCCGGACAGGGGGACGAGCAGTACTTC.

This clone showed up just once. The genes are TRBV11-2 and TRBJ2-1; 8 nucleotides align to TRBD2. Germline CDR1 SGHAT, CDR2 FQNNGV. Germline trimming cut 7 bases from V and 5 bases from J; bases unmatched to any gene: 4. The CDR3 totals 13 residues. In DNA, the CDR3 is TGTGCCAGCAACCACGGGGGGGACAATGAGCAGTTCTTC. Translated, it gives CASNHGGDNEQFF.

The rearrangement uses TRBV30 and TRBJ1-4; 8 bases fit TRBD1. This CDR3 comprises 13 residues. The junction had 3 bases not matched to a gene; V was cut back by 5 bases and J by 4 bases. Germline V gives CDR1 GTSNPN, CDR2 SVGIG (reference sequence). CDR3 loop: CAWGTGFNEKLFF. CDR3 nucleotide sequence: TGTGCCTGGGGGACAGGTTTTAATGAAAAACTGTTTTTT. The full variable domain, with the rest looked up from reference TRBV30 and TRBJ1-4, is SQTIHQWPATLVQPVGSPLSLECTVEGTSNPNLYWYRQAAGRGLQLLFYSVGIGQISSEVPQNLSASRPQDRQFILSSKKLLLSDSGFYLCAWGTGFNEKLFFGSGTQLSVL.

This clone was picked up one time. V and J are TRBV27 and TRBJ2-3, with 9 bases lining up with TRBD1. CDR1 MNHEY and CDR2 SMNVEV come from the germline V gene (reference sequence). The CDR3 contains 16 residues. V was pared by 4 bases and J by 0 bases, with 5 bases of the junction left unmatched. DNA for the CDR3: TGTGCCAGCAGTTGGGGACAGGGACCTAGCACAGATACGCAGTATTTT. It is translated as CASSWGQGPSTDTQYF.

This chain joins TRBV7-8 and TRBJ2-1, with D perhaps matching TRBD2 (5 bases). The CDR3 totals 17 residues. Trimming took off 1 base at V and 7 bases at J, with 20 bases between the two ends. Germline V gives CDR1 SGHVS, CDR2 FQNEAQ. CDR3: CASSLVARTLYGNEQFF. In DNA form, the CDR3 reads TGTGCCAGCAGCTTAGTAGCGCGAACCTTATACGGGAATGAGCAGTTCTTC.

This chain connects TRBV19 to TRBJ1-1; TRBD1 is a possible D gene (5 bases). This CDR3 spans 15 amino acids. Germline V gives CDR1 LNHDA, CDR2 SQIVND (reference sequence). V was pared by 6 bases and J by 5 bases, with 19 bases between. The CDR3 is CASRPKAVGETEAFF. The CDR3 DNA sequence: TGTGCCAGTAGACCGAAAGCGGTGGGGGAGACTGAAGCTTTCTTT.

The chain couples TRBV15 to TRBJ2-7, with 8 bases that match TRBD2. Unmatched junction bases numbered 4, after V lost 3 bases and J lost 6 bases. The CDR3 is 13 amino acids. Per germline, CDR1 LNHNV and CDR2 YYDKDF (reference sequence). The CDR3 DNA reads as TGTGCCACCAGCAGCGGACTAGCCGCCGAGCAGTACTTC. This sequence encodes CATSSGLAAEQYF. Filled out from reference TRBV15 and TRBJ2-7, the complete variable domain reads DAMVIQNPRYQVTQFGKPVTLSCSQTLNHNVMYWYQQKSSQAPKLLFHYYDKDFNNEADTPDNFQSRRPNTSFCFLDIRSPGLGDTAMYLCATSSGLAAEQYFGPGTRLTVT.